These T cell receptor beta chains were read from a single sample in a study of T cell changes during pregnancy in multiple sclerosis. Generated by immunoSEQ multiplex PCR, the TCRdb table keeps only in-frame clones and is missing some. The sample has tens of thousands of clones; 92% are singletons. Here the sequenced sample was peripheral blood, taken before pregnancy. The receptors originated from a female donor with multiple sclerosis, enrolled in a pregnancy study. Both conserved end residues are part of each CDR3. A D gene is named only where the DNA matches it firmly. Clone sizes are given selectively: once, few, many, or a class where the clone is expanded.

size | D | J | V | DNA | CDR3
. | TRBD2 | TRBJ2-1 | TRBV9 | TGTGCCAGCAGCGGTGGGGGGACTAGCGGGGTAGGAGAGCAGTTCTTC | CASSGGGTSGVGEQFF
once | . | TRBJ1-5 | TRBV6-1 | TGTGCCAGCATCACAGGCGTGACTCAGCCCCAGCATTTT | CASITGVTQPQHF
. | TRBD1 | TRBJ2-3 | TRBV19 | TGTGCCAGTAGTACCGGGACAGGGGGCGGGGATACGCAGTATTTT | CASSTGTGGGDTQYF
. | TRBD1 | TRBJ2-7 | TRBV14 | TGTGCCAGCAGTTCGACCCCGGGACAGGGGGGCCACGAGCAGTACTTC | CASSSTPGQGGHEQYF
. | TRBD1 | TRBJ1-2 | TRBV29-1 | TGCAGCGTTCGACAGGGGAACGGGGTCTATGGCTACACCTTC | CSVRQGNGVYGYTF
once | . | TRBJ2-7 | TRBV5-6 | TGTGCCAGCAGCCCGCAGCCGGGACAACCCTCCTACGAGCAGTACTTC | CASSPQPGQPSYEQYF
. | . | TRBJ2-2 | TRBV27 | TGTGCCAGCAGCAAGGCCCTACAGGTTGGAGTGGAGCTGTTTTTT | CASSKALQVGVELFF
. | . | TRBJ1-2 | TRBV4-1 | TGCGCCAGCAGCCAAGCGGGGGGCTACACCTTC | CASSQAGGYTF
. | TRBD1 | TRBJ2-7 | TRBV4-1 | TGCGCCAGCAGCCTCAGCTGGACAGGGGACTACGAGCAGTACTTC | CASSLSWTGDYEQYF
. | TRBD1 | TRBJ1-5 | TRBV5-1 | TGCGCCAGCAGCTTCACAGGGGGCGATCAGCCCCAGCATTTT | CASSFTGGDQPQHF
. | . | TRBJ1-3 | TRBV2 | TGTGCCAGCAGTGAAGCCTGGGAGGGATCTGGAAACACCATATATTTT | CASSEAWEGSGNTIYF
. | . | TRBJ1-2 | TRBV4-1 | TGCGCCAGCAGCCAAGTAGGGGAGGGGTCCTATGGCTACACCTTC | CASSQVGEGSYGYTF
. | TRBD2 | TRBJ2-1 | TRBV7-3 | TGTGCCAGCTCAAGGCTAGCGGGGGGGCCGAGTGAGCAGTTCTTC | CASSRLAGGPSEQFF
. | TRBD2 | TRBJ2-5 | TRBV4-2 | TGTGCCAGCAGCCCGCGGGGGACCCAAGAGACCCAGTACTTC | CASSPRGTQETQYF
few | TRBD2 | TRBJ2-7 | TRBV2 | TGTGCCAGCAGAGACGGACTAGCAGGCGAGCAGTACTTC | CASRDGLAGEQYF
once | . | TRBJ1-6 | TRBV11-2 | TGTGCCAGCAGCTTAGAGGCGGGGGTAGGGTCACCCCTCCACTTT | CASSLEAGVGSPLHF
. | . | TRBJ2-1 | TRBV7-2 | TGTGCCAGCAGCTTACAGACTGGGTCCTACAATGAGCAGTTCTTC | CASSLQTGSYNEQFF
. | TRBD2 | TRBJ2-1 | TRBV5-1 | TGCGCCAGCAGCTTGCCCCCTAGTAGCGGGCATGAGCAGTTCTTC | CASSLPPSSGHEQFF
. | . | TRBJ2-7 | TRBV15 | TGTGCCACCGCGAGGGGGTCCTACGAGCAGTACTTC | CATARGSYEQYF
. | TRBD2 | TRBJ2-5 | TRBV12-5 | TGTGCTAGTGGTTTCGCCCCGTGGGGTAGCGGGGGACAAGAGACCCAGTACTTC | CASGFAPWGSGGQETQYF
. | . | TRBJ2-3 | TRBV7-8 | TGTGCCAGCATGTCTGTTGGGGCCCCAGCTAGCACAGATACGCAGTATTTT | CASMSVGAPASTDTQYF
. | . | TRBJ1-6 | TRBV25-1 | TGTGCCAGCAGTCCTGCGAATTCACCCCTCCACTTT | CASSPANSPLHF
. | . | TRBJ1-2 | TRBV13 | TGTGCCAGCAGCGGGGAGGGGGTGGATGGCTACACCTTC | CASSGEGVDGYTF
once | TRBD2 | TRBJ2-1 | TRBV27 | TGTGCCAGCGAGGGGACTAGCGACCCCAGAGAGCAGTTCTTC | CASEGTSDPREQFF
. | TRBD1 | TRBJ1-5 | TRBV6-1 | TGTGCCAGCAGTGAACCACCGGGACTCAGGGGGGGCAATCAGCCCCAGCATTTT | CASSEPPGLRGGNQPQHF
. | . | TRBJ1-2 | TRBV29-1 | TGCAGCGCCCTGGGGGCATCCTATGGCTACACCTTC | CSALGASYGYTF
. | . | TRBJ2-6 | TRBV13 | TGTGCCAGCAGCCCTCGGGGGACAGCGGTTGGGGCCAACGTCCTGACTTTC | CASSPRGTAVGANVLTF
. | . | TRBJ2-1 | TRBV5-6 | TGTGCCAGCAGCTTGGCCCCCCTCGGGCAGTTCTTC | CASSLAPLGQFF
. | . | TRBJ2-6 | TRBV15 | TGTGCCACCAGCAGAGATGTTGCGGGGGCCAACGTCCTGACTTTC | CATSRDVAGANVLTF
. | . | TRBJ1-6 | TRBV19 | TGTGCCAGTAGTCCCGGGGGACGGCGAAATTCACCCCTCCACTTT | CASSPGGRRNSPLHF
few | . | TRBJ1-5 | TRBV30 | TGTGCCTGGAGTGACGGAACGGGGAATCAGCCCCAGCATTTT | CAWSDGTGNQPQHF
. | TRBD1 | TRBJ1-6 | TRBV5-1 | TGCGCCAGCAGCTTGGAGACAGGGGATAATTCACCCCTCCACTTT | CASSLETGDNSPLHF
. | . | TRBJ1-6 | TRBV7-9 | TGTGCCAGCAGCTTAGACAGTCTTAATTCACCCCTCCACTTT | CASSLDSLNSPLHF
once | TRBD1 | TRBJ2-5 | TRBV4-2 | TGTGCCAGCCGGACAGGAACCTCCCAAGAGACCCAGTACTTC | CASRTGTSQETQYF
. | TRBD1 | TRBJ1-2 | TRBV6-5 | TGTGCCAGCAGTTCGGGGACAGGCGCCATCTATGGCTACACCTTC | CASSSGTGAIYGYTF
. | TRBD2 | TRBJ2-3 | TRBV6-4 | TGTGCCAGCAGTGACACCCTAGCGGGGCCCACAGATACGCAGTATTTT | CASSDTLAGPTDTQYF
. | . | TRBJ2-3 | TRBV9 | TGTGCCAGCAGCCGGGGTAGCGAAGATACGCAGTATTTT | CASSRGSEDTQYF
. | . | TRBJ1-5 | TRBV15 | TGTGCCACCAGCCCCAGGGGTAGCAATCAGCCCCAGCATTTT | CATSPRGSNQPQHF
. | TRBD2 | TRBJ2-1 | TRBV6-4 | TGTGCCAGCAGCGGAGCGGGGGGCCCGAGTTTCAATGAGCAGTTCTTC | CASSGAGGPSFNEQFF
. | . | TRBJ1-4 | TRBV2 | TGTGCCAGTAGGGGAGGCGAAAAACTGTTTTTT | CASRGGEKLFF
. | . | TRBJ2-3 | TRBV27 | TGTGCCAGCAGTATCGGAGGGAGCACAGATACGCAGTATTTT | CASSIGGSTDTQYF
. | . | TRBJ2-7 | TRBV6-5 | TGTGCCAGCAGTTATTACTCCGGCTACGAGCAGTACTTC | CASSYYSGYEQYF
. | TRBD2 | TRBJ2-1 | TRBV9 | TGTGCCAGCAGCTTCAGCCTAGCGGGGGGGATCTACAATGAGCAGTTCTTC | CASSFSLAGGIYNEQFF
. | . | TRBJ1-2 | TRBV29-1 | TGCAGCGTTCCAGGACTACACTATGGCTACACCTTC | CSVPGLHYGYTF
once | TRBD2 | TRBJ2-3 | TRBV2 | TGTGCCAGCATGGGGGGGTTTAGCGGGGGATCAACTCGCACAGATACGCAGTATTTT | CASMGGFSGGSTRTDTQYF
. | . | TRBJ1-2 | TRBV5-6 | TGTGCCAGCAGCTTGGGGTCGGGTTTTAACTATGGCTACACCTTC | CASSLGSGFNYGYTF
. | TRBD2 | TRBJ2-3 | TRBV25-1 | TGTGCCAGCAGTTGGAGCGGGGGGCCCGCAGATACGCAGTATTTT | CASSWSGGPADTQYF
. | . | TRBJ1-2 | TRBV5-1 | TGCGCCAGCAGCTTGGACGCAGACTATGGCTACACCTTC | CASSLDADYGYTF
. | . | TRBJ1-1 | TRBV2 | TGTGCCCTGGGTCCTGAGGACACTGAAGCTTTCTTT | CALGPEDTEAFF
. | TRBD2 | TRBJ2-3 | TRBV9 | TGTGCCAGCAGCGCTGGGACTAGCGGGTTCACAGATACGCAGTATTTT | CASSAGTSGFTDTQYF
. | TRBD2 | TRBJ2-5 | TRBV7-2 | TGTGCCAGCAGCTTGGGACTAGCGGGGTTGCAAGAGACCCAGTACTTC | CASSLGLAGLQETQYF
. | TRBD2 | TRBJ2-1 | TRBV7-8 | TGTGCCAGCAGGGAGCGGGGGGAATACAATGAGCAGTTCTTC | CASRERGEYNEQFF
. | . | TRBJ1-2 | TRBV5-6 | TGTGCCAGCAGCACAGGGACCGTACCTATTGGCTACACCTTC | CASSTGTVPIGYTF
. | TRBD1 | TRBJ2-2 | TRBV2 | TGTGCCAGCGGGACAGGGGGCTTCACCGGGGAGCTGTTTTTT | CASGTGGFTGELFF
. | TRBD2 | TRBJ2-5 | TRBV10-3 | TGTGCCATCAGGGAACAGGGACTAGCGTACACCCAGTACTTC | CAIREQGLAYTQYF